This T cell receptor (beta chain) was identified in a study of control samples from healthy donors and cancer patients. Germline CDR1 is LNHDA and CDR2 is SQIVND (reference sequence). CDR3 length: 14 amino acids. Trimming pared 11 bases from V and 1 base from J, leaving 17 bases between. The repertoire was sequenced with immunoSEQ multiplex PCR; TCRdb's copy has only in-frame clones and lacks some. The table shows some 120,000 clones, with less than 95% occurring only once. The chain is built from TRBV19 and TRBJ1-1, with TRBD1 as a possible D gene (6 bases). This clonotype was sampled from a man aged 30 to 45 in good health. The sequenced sample consisted of blood. For the CDR3, the DNA is TGTGCCTCAAGGAGGGGGGGCGCGAACACTGAAGCTTTCTTT. It translates to CASRRGGANTEAFF.